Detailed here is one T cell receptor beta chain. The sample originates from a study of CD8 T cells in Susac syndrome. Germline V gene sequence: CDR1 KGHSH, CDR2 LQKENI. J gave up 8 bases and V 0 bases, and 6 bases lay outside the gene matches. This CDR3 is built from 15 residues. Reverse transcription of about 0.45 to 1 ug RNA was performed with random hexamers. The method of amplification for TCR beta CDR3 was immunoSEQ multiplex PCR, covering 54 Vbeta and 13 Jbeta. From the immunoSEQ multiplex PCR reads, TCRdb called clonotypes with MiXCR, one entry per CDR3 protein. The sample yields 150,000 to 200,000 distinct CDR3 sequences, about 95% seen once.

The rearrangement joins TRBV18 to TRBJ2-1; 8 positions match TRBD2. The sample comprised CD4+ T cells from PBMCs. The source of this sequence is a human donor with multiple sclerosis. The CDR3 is CASSPPYSGNHEQFF. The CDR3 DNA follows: TGTGCCAGCTCACCACCGTATAGCGGGAATCATGAGCAGTTCTTC.